A selection of T cell receptor beta chains follows, all from one sample in a study of cytomegalovirus exposure and HLA in healthy donors. Generated by immunoSEQ multiplex PCR, the TCRdb table keeps only in-frame clones and is missing some. The sample includes about 190,000 clones, roughly 84% of them seen just once. The sample was PBMCs. Receptor source: a woman between 45 and 65 years old in good health and CMV-seropositive. Each CDR3 is given with its conserved first and last residue. The D gene is left open where the match is weak. Only part of the rows carry a size: once, few, many, or a class if the clone is expanded.

size: few; V: TRBV5-1; J: TRBJ2-7; D: .; CDR3: CASPFYEQYF; DNA: TGCGCCAGCCCGTTCTACGAGCAGTACTTC
size: .; V: TRBV7-9; J: TRBJ2-1; D: TRBD1; CDR3: CASSPPGTGSYNEQFF; DNA: TGTGCCAGCAGCCCCCCGGGGACAGGCTCCTACAATGAGCAGTTCTTC
size: .; V: TRBV5-1; J: TRBJ2-7; D: .; CDR3: CASSPTGAKSSYEQYF; DNA: TGCGCCAGCAGCCCGACCGGAGCGAAGAGCTCCTACGAGCAGTACTTC
size: .; V: TRBV7-9; J: TRBJ2-3; D: TRBD2; CDR3: CASSFLGLAGGDTQYF; DNA: TGTGCCAGCAGCTTCCTTGGGCTAGCGGGGGGAGATACGCAGTATTTT
size: .; V: TRBV6-6; J: TRBJ2-5; D: .; CDR3: CASSPIRETQYF; DNA: TGTGCCAGCAGCCCTATACGGGAGACCCAGTACTTC
size: few; V: TRBV9; J: TRBJ2-5; D: TRBD1; CDR3: CASSPLTGGQETQYF; DNA: TGTGCCAGCAGCCCCCTGACAGGGGGCCAAGAGACCCAGTACTTC
size: .; V: TRBV5-5; J: TRBJ1-2; D: .; CDR3: CASSLVHQGYTF; DNA: TGTGCCAGCAGCTTGGTACACCAAGGCTACACCTTC
size: .; V: TRBV7-2; J: TRBJ2-5; D: .; CDR3: CASSLVGGEYQETQYF; DNA: TGTGCCAGCAGCTTAGTCGGGGGAGAGTACCAAGAGACCCAGTACTTC
size: .; V: TRBV27; J: TRBJ2-7; D: .; CDR3: CASSRTRESYEQYF; DNA: TGTGCCAGCAGTAGGACGCGGGAATCCTACGAGCAGTACTTC
size: .; V: TRBV9; J: TRBJ2-7; D: TRBD1; CDR3: CASSVDGQGVEQYF; DNA: TGTGCCAGCAGCGTAGATGGACAGGGAGTCGAGCAGTACTTC
size: .; V: TRBV7-9; J: TRBJ1-5; D: .; CDR3: CASSLQGFNQPQHF; DNA: TGTGCCAGCAGCCTACAGGGTTTTAATCAGCCCCAGCATTTT
size: .; V: TRBV2; J: TRBJ2-1; D: TRBD1; CDR3: CATNRDRGYNEQFF; DNA: TGTGCCACCAACCGGGACAGGGGATACAATGAGCAGTTCTTC
size: .; V: TRBV19; J: TRBJ2-5; D: .; CDR3: CASSITGTPYQETQYF; DNA: TGTGCCAGTAGTATCACGGGGACACCCTACCAAGAGACCCAGTACTTC
size: .; V: TRBV11-3; J: TRBJ2-7; D: TRBD1; CDR3: CASSSSPGQGGEQYF; DNA: TGTGCCAGCAGCTCTTCTCCGGGACAGGGTGGCGAGCAGTACTTC
size: .; V: TRBV10-3; J: TRBJ2-3; D: TRBD1; CDR3: CAISEFSGTGGGDTQYF; DNA: TGTGCCATCAGTGAATTTTCGGGGACAGGGGGCGGAGATACGCAGTATTTT
size: .; V: TRBV4-2; J: TRBJ2-7; D: TRBD2; CDR3: CASSQSARGGGASYEQYF; DNA: TGTGCCAGCTCCCAAAGCGCACGCGGCGGGGGGGCCTCCTACGAGCAGTACTTC
size: .; V: TRBV5-6; J: TRBJ1-5; D: TRBD1; CDR3: CASSLAGTGNQPQHF; DNA: TGTGCCAGCAGCTTGGCGGGGACAGGGAATCAGCCCCAGCATTTT
size: .; V: TRBV5-6; J: TRBJ2-2; D: .; CDR3: CASSRSTKWAGELFF; DNA: TGTGCCAGCAGCCGGAGCACAAAATGGGCCGGGGAGCTGTTTTTT
size: .; V: TRBV7-2; J: TRBJ2-2; D: .; CDR3: CASSLVYTNTGELFF; DNA: TGTGCCAGCAGCTTAGTCTATACTAACACCGGGGAGCTGTTTTTT
size: .; V: TRBV7-6; J: TRBJ1-1; D: .; CDR3: CASSLAGVEAFF; DNA: TGTGCCAGCAGCTTAGCCGGGGTAGAAGCTTTCTTT
size: once; V: TRBV6-6; J: TRBJ2-3; D: TRBD2; CDR3: CASSRSTSGGTDTQYF; DNA: TGTGCCAGCAGCCGTTCGACTAGCGGGGGGACAGATACGCAGTATTTT
size: once; V: TRBV5-6; J: TRBJ2-7; D: TRBD1; CDR3: CASSSTGNRTYEQYF; DNA: TGTGCCAGCAGCTCGACAGGGAACAGGACCTACGAGCAGTACTTC
size: .; V: TRBV27; J: TRBJ2-1; D: TRBD2; CDR3: CASSLFGGGAVANEQFF; DNA: TGTGCCAGCAGTTTATTTGGCGGGGGGGCGGTCGCCAATGAGCAGTTCTTC
size: .; V: TRBV13; J: TRBJ2-2; D: .; CDR3: CASSLEILLNTGELFF; DNA: TGTGCCAGCAGCTTAGAAATACTCCTCAACACCGGGGAGCTGTTTTTT
size: once; V: TRBV6-5; J: TRBJ2-6; D: .; CDR3: CASGRAGANVLTF; DNA: TGTGCCAGCGGGCGGGCTGGGGCCAACGTCCTGACTTTC
size: once; V: TRBV28; J: TRBJ2-6; D: .; CDR3: CASTRGRLSGANVLTF; DNA: TGTGCCAGCACCAGGGGACGCCTCTCTGGGGCCAACGTCCTGACTTTC
size: .; V: TRBV4-1; J: TRBJ1-4; D: .; CDR3: CASSQEAGSGSNEKLFF; DNA: TGCGCCAGCAGCCAAGAGGCTGGGAGTGGTTCTAATGAAAAACTGTTTTTT
size: .; V: TRBV6-5; J: TRBJ2-7; D: .; CDR3: CASGAASSYEQYF; DNA: TGTGCCAGTGGAGCCGCCAGCTCCTACGAGCAGTACTTC
size: .; V: TRBV11-2; J: TRBJ2-7; D: .; CDR3: CASSLEAGARYEQYF; DNA: TGTGCCAGCAGCTTAGAGGCGGGGGCGCGGTACGAGCAGTACTTC
size: .; V: TRBV4-1; J: TRBJ2-7; D: .; CDR3: CASSQETADYRAYEQYF; DNA: TGCGCCAGCAGCCAAGAAACGGCCGACTACCGGGCCTACGAGCAATACTTC
size: .; V: TRBV19; J: TRBJ2-7; D: .; CDR3: CASSPTVSGYEQYF; DNA: TGTGCCAGTAGTCCCACTGTTAGCGGCTACGAGCAGTACTTC
size: .; V: TRBV10-3; J: TRBJ1-3; D: TRBD1; CDR3: CAISDLRTGGGNTIYF; DNA: TGTGCCATCAGTGACTTGAGGACAGGCGGTGGAAACACCATATATTTT
size: .; V: TRBV29-1; J: TRBJ2-2; D: TRBD1; CDR3: CSVEETGENGELFF; DNA: TGCAGCGTTGAAGAGACAGGGGAGAACGGGGAGCTGTTTTTT
size: .; V: TRBV28; J: TRBJ2-5; D: TRBD1; CDR3: CASTRQGTETQYF; DNA: TGTGCCAGCACCAGACAGGGAACGGAGACCCAGTACTTC
size: few; V: TRBV18; J: TRBJ2-5; D: .; CDR3: CASSPGAPEETQYF; DNA: TGTGCCAGCTCACCAGGGGCCCCAGAAGAGACCCAGTACTTC
size: .; V: TRBV5-1; J: TRBJ1-5; D: TRBD1; CDR3: CASSLAGQVGQPQHF; DNA: TGCGCCAGCAGCTTGGCCGGACAGGTAGGCCAGCCCCAGCATTTT
size: .; V: TRBV5-7; J: TRBJ1-2; D: TRBD1; CDR3: CANKRQGFFYGYTF; DNA: TGTGCCAACAAAAGACAGGGGTTCTTTTATGGCTACACCTTC
size: once; V: TRBV5-1; J: TRBJ1-2; D: TRBD1; CDR3: CASSLATGGRDGYTF; DNA: TGCGCCAGCAGCTTGGCGACAGGGGGTCGGGATGGCTACACCTTC
size: .; V: TRBV4-1; J: TRBJ1-4; D: .; CDR3: CASSHVTGSVTTNEKLFF; DNA: TGCGCCAGCAGCCATGTGACAGGATCTGTAACAACTAATGAAAAACTGTTTTTT
size: .; V: TRBV7-2; J: TRBJ1-5; D: .; CDR3: CASSSDRRGGKYQPQHF; DNA: TGTGCCAGCAGCTCCGACCGGAGAGGGGGAAAGTATCAGCCCCAGCATTTT
size: .; V: TRBV11-3; J: TRBJ2-3; D: TRBD2; CDR3: CASSLDGGGGDTQYF; DNA: TGTGCCAGCAGCTTAGATGGCGGGGGTGGAGATACGCAGTATTTT
size: .; V: TRBV2; J: TRBJ1-5; D: .; CDR3: CASASDSIDSNQPQHF; DNA: TGTGCCAGCGCTTCCGACAGCATTGATAGCAATCAGCCCCAGCATTTT
size: .; V: TRBV5-4; J: TRBJ2-1; D: TRBD1; CDR3: CASTRTGGFNEQFF; DNA: TGTGCCAGCACCAGGACAGGGGGCTTCAATGAGCAGTTCTTC
size: .; V: TRBV9; J: TRBJ2-3; D: TRBD2; CDR3: CASSVGTSGGATDTQYF; DNA: TGTGCCAGCAGCGTAGGTACTAGCGGGGGGGCAACAGATACGCAGTATTTT
size: .; V: TRBV7-9; J: TRBJ2-2; D: .; CDR3: CASSPQDGELFF; DNA: TGTGCCAGCAGCCCGCAGGACGGGGAGCTGTTTTTT
size: .; V: TRBV5-4; J: TRBJ2-3; D: .; CDR3: CASSRKVQGSTDTQYF; DNA: TGTGCCAGCAGCCGTAAGGTCCAGGGTAGCACAGATACGCAGTATTTT
size: .; V: TRBV7-3; J: TRBJ2-1; D: TRBD2; CDR3: CASSPDGGGTYNEQFF; DNA: TGTGCCAGCAGCCCGGATGGCGGGGGAACTTACAATGAGCAGTTCTTC
size: .; V: TRBV7-8; J: TRBJ1-6; D: .; CDR3: CASSLRGGSFNSPLHF; DNA: TGTGCCAGCAGCTTGAGGGGGGGTTCGTTTAATTCACCCCTCCACTTT
size: .; V: TRBV7-9; J: TRBJ2-7; D: TRBD1; CDR3: CASSPGLYQGVSSYEQYF; DNA: TGTGCCAGCAGCCCAGGCCTGTATCAGGGGGTCAGCTCCTACGAGCAGTACTTC
size: .; V: TRBV7-9; J: TRBJ2-3; D: TRBD1; CDR3: CSSSVGTVLRIDTQYF; DNA: TGTTCCAGCAGCGTAGGGACAGTCCTCAGGATAGATACGCAGTATTTT
size: .; V: TRBV6-1; J: TRBJ2-7; D: TRBD2; CDR3: CASRASGGTFYEQYF; DNA: TGTGCCAGCAGGGCTAGCGGGGGGACCTTCTACGAGCAGTACTTC
size: once; V: TRBV5-6; J: TRBJ2-1; D: .; CDR3: CASSLWGRGIPYNEQFF; DNA: TGTGCCAGCAGCTTGTGGGGCAGGGGTATCCCCTACAATGAGCAGTTCTTC
size: .; V: TRBV6-6; J: TRBJ2-7; D: TRBD1; CDR3: CASSRDRGSEQYF; DNA: TGTGCCAGCAGTCGGGACAGGGGGAGTGAGCAGTACTTC
size: .; V: TRBV27; J: TRBJ2-7; D: .; CDR3: CASSLTPNTSKYEQYF; DNA: TGTGCCAGCAGTTTAACACCGAACACCTCGAAGTACGAGCAGTACTTC
size: .; V: TRBV7-6; J: TRBJ2-3; D: .; CDR3: CASSFLPPTDTQYF; DNA: TGTGCCAGCAGCTTTCTCCCCCCCACAGATACGCAGTATTTT